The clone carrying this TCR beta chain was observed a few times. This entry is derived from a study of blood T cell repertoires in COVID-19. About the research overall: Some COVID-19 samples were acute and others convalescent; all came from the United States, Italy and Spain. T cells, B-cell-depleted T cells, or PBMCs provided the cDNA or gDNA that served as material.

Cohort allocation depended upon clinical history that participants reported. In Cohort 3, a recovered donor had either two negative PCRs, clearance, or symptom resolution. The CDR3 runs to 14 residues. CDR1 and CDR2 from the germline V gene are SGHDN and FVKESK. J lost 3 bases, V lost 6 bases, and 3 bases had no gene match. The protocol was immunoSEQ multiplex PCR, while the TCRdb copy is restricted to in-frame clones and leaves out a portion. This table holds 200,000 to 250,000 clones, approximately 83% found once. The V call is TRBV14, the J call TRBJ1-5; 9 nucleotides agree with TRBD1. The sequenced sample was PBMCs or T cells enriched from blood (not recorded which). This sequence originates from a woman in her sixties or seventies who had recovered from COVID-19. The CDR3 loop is CASRGTGYNQPQHF. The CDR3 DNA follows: TGTGCCAGCAGAGGGACAGGGTACAATCAGCCCCAGCATTTT.